Below are 16 T cell receptor beta chains sequenced from a single sample in a study of blood T cells in healthy people across ages. Through a sample-barcoded 5' primer and a J-beta primer mix, a second PCR was run for roughly 7 to 11 cycles. MiXCR, run by TCRdb on the 5' RACE reads, gives a single entry per CDR3 protein. This table has 1.5 million to 2 million distinct CDR3 sequences, 28% appearing once. Specimen: blood. The receptors stem from a woman aged 25 to 45 in good health.

This clonotype was found a few times. The V and J genes are TRBV29-1 and TRBJ1-2; no definite D call. Germline V CDR1 and CDR2: SQVTM, ANQGSEA. The CDR3 spans 11 residues. Here the CDR3 reads CTGSTNYGYTF. CDR3 DNA sequence: TGCACCGGGTCGACCAACTATGGCTACACCTTC. Full variable domain (missing parts from reference TRBV29-1 and TRBJ1-2): SAVISQKPSRDICQRGTSLTIQCQVDSQVTMMFWYRQQPGQSLTLIATANQGSEATYESGFVIDKFPISRPNLTFSTLTVSNMSPEDSSIYLCTGSTNYGYTFGSGTRLTVV.

The chain employs TRBV15 and TRBJ2-2; no firm D call. Germline values: CDR1 LNHNV, CDR2 YYDKDF (reference sequence). Trimming pared 5 bases from V and 3 bases from J, leaving 10 bases between. CDR3 length equals 14 residues. The CDR3 sequence: CATSLDTYTGELFF. The CDR3 DNA is TGTGCCACCAGCTTAGACACCTACACCGGGGAGCTGTTTTTT.

This clonotype was picked up many times. The J gene is TRBJ2-1, the V gene TRBV10-3, with 8 bases lining up with TRBD2. Unmatched junction bases numbered 17, after V lost 10 bases and J lost 9 bases. There are 15 residues in the CDR3. CDR1 and CDR2 from the germline V gene are ENHRY and SYGVKD. CDR3 amino acids: CATLAGSGGPSEQFF. The CDR3 bases are TGTGCCACCCTCGCGGGAAGCGGGGGTCCCTCTGAGCAGTTCTTC.

The CDR3 loop reads CASSLVQNSPLHF. In DNA, the CDR3 is TGTGCCAGCAGCTTAGTCCAGAATTCACCCCTCCACTTT. The chain employs TRBV11-2 and TRBJ1-6; D gene unclear. The CDR3 sequence is 13 residues long. Germline V CDR1 and CDR2: SGHAT, FQNNGV. The germline V and J ends were trimmed by 1 base and 7 bases, with 5 bases remaining between them.

The rearrangement joins TRBV2 to TRBJ2-4; tentatively, D is TRBD1 (5 bases). Looked up from germline, CDR1 is SNHLY and CDR2 is FYNNEI. The V and J ends lost 6 bases and 6 bases respectively, with 18 bases between them. CDR3 length: 15 amino acids. CDR3 region: CASRVARAIPNIQYF. The CDR3 DNA follows: TGTGCCAGCAGAGTCGCCAGGGCTATCCCAAACATTCAGTACTTC.

V usage is TRBV7-9 and J usage is TRBJ2-7; the D is unclear. TRBJ2-5 explains the end of the DNA better; the J call may be wrong. The CDR3 loop spans 16 amino acids. CDR1 and CDR2 from the germline V gene are SEHNR and FQNEAQ (reference sequence). The CDR3 nucleotides are TGTGCCAGCAGTCGAAAAGACCGGAGTAAGGAACAGACCCAGTACTTC. The encoded protein is CASSRKDRSKEQTQYF.

As for this clonotype: A clone one base away is much larger, so this may be a read error. This chain connects TRBV4-2 to TRBJ2-3; 9 bases map to TRBD2. The germline gives CDR1 LGHNA, CDR2 YNFKEQ. V shed 4 bases, J shed 4 bases, and the junction held 9 bases outside the gene matches. This CDR3 comprises 16 residues. In DNA, the CDR3 is TGTGCCAGCAGCCGAGGGGGAGCGGGGGGAGCAGATACGCAGTATTTT. Its translation: CASSRGGAGGADTQYF.

This clonotype was counted only a few times. The genes are TRBV5-1 and TRBJ1-1, with TRBD1 as a possible D gene (5 bases). Trimming cost V 3 bases and J 3 bases, with 21 bases left between them. The CDR3 has 17 amino acids. Germline CDR1 is SGHRS and CDR2 is YFSETQ. DNA of the CDR3: TGCGCCAGCAGCTCCCCCCGACAGAAGTGGTGGGACACTGAAGCTTTCTTT. Translation: CASSSPRQKWWDTEAFF.

This clonotype came up a few times. The chain has TRBV7-9 and TRBJ1-4; 7 bases agree with TRBD1. The CDR3 totals 15 residues. The junction had 10 bases not matched to a gene; V was cut back by 5 bases and J by 7 bases. Germline V gene sequence: CDR1 SEHNR, CDR2 FQNEAQ (reference sequence). The CDR3: CASSPRQGQSEKLFF. DNA of the CDR3: TGTGCCAGCAGCCCCCGACAGGGACAGAGTGAAAAACTGTTTTTT.

There are a few counts of this clonotype. V usage is TRBV2 and J usage is TRBJ2-3; TRBD2 agrees at 9 bases. With 4 bases clipped from V and 4 bases from J, the junction kept 3 bases outside the gene matches. From germline, CDR1 is SNHLY and CDR2 FYNNEI. The CDR3 contains 14 residues. The CDR3 DNA reads as TGTGCCAGCAGTGTCCGCGGGGGGGCAGATACGCAGTATTTT. This encodes CASSVRGGADTQYF.

This clonotype was counted once. Just one base apart from a much larger clone, this may be a read error. The final CDR3 position lacks the conserved phenylalanine or tryptophan, pointing to a likely read error. The CDR3: CASSAVGAANYGYTC. CDR3 bases: TGTGCCAGCAGTGCCGTGGGGGCCGCTAACTATGGCTACACCTGC. The chain uses TRBV6-5 and TRBJ1-2, with TRBD1 as a possible D gene (6 bases). The CDR3 is made up of 15 amino acids. Germline loops: CDR1 MNHEY, CDR2 SVGAGI. Between the trimmed V and J ends, which lost 5 bases and 0 bases, there was a span of 13 bases.

This chain uses TRBV20-1 with TRBJ2-1; 7 positions match TRBD1. The V gene's germline CDR1 is DFQATT and CDR2 SNEGSKA (reference sequence). This CDR3 is 15 amino acids long. Losses at the gene ends were 3 bases for V and 2 bases for J; bases not matched to a gene: 7. This chain's CDR3 is CSASLSGQPYNEQFF. The CDR3 DNA reads as TGCAGTGCTAGCCTATCGGGACAGCCCTACAATGAGCAGTTCTTC.

The rearrangement links TRBV6-6 to TRBJ1-6; D is ambiguous. Germline-derived CDR1 and CDR2 are MNHNY and SVGAGI (reference sequence). V lost 7 bases, J lost 5 bases, and 12 bases lay in between. The CDR3 is made up of 14 amino acids. Here the CDR3 DNA reads TGTGCCAGCACTAGTTCGGCCCATAATTCACCCCTCCACTTT. It is translated as CASTSSAHNSPLHF.

The chain employs TRBV7-6 and TRBJ2-7, with D possibly matching TRBD2 (5 bases). Germline V gives CDR1 SGHVS, CDR2 FNYEAQ. The CDR3 is made up of 15 amino acids. V lost 1 base and J lost 3, with 13 bases in between. The DNA of the CDR3 is TGTGCCAGCAGCTTAGAGGAGGAGGCCCTCTACGAGCAGTACTTC. Translating gives CASSLEEEALYEQYF.

This chain joins TRBV10-3 and TRBJ2-3, with D unresolved. The germline CDR1 and CDR2 sequences are ENHRY and SYGVKD. CDR3 length: 11 residues. CDR3: CAVRGSDTQYF. CDR3 in DNA: TGTGCGGTACGCGGCTCGGATACGCAGTATTTT.

This clonotype was counted a few times. This chain joins TRBV9 and TRBJ2-7; the D call may be TRBD1 or TRBD2 (5 bases each). Germline V CDR1 and CDR2: SGDLS, YYNGEE. V dropped 0 bases and J dropped 2 bases, with 9 bases sitting between them. CDR3 length equals 14 residues. The CDR3 here is CASSVGDLAYEQYF. CDR3 bases: TGTGCCAGCAGCGTAGGGGACCTAGCCTACGAGCAGTACTTC.